Following are 6 T cell receptor beta chains from one sample sequenced in a study of shared clonotypes between healthy human individuals (dated by TCRdb to the early 2020s). The protocol used for the library was the immunoSEQ multiplex PCR assay. TCRdb provides this immuneACCESS table in a form limited to in-frame rearrangements. Some clones are lacking; in checked studies, under half of them reflect an unresolved V gene, and why the rest are absent is not known. The sample has about 480,000 clones on record, roughly 79% of them singletons. The ten biggest clones cover roughly an eighth of the sample. The sequencing input was PBMCs. Receptors originate from a woman aged 40 to 50 in good health. Some clones in this sample may be carry-over from other donors' samples.

Remarks on this clone: This could be a read error, since a much larger clone is one nucleotide away. The chain couples TRBV4-1 to TRBJ2-7; 9 positions match TRBD2. Germline CDR1 reads MGHRA; CDR2 reads YSYEKL. The CDR3 runs to 16 residues. The CDR3 coding sequence is TGCGCCAGCGGCCAGCAGGTAGCGGGAGCCGGCCACGAGCAGTACTTC. It yields the protein CASGQQVAGAGHEQYF.

This chain uses TRBV6-4 with TRBJ1-5; the D is unclear. V shed 4 bases and J shed 0 bases, with 13 bases lying between them. CDR3 length equals 16 residues. Germline CDR1 and CDR2: MRHNA and SNTAGT. The CDR3 DNA reads TGTGCCAGCAGTGGGGGAGCCGAGTATAGCAATCAGCCCCAGCATTTT. Translating it yields CASSGGAEYSNQPQHF.

The chain combines TRBV6-5 with TRBJ1-1; D gene unclear. The CDR3 covers 13 residues. The germline V gene has CDR1 MNHEY and CDR2 SVGAGI. V gave up 4 bases and J gave up 3 bases, with 9 bases separating them. CDR3 nucleotide sequence: TGTGCCAGCAGTTTCTTTACCGACACTGAAGCTTTCTTT. Its protein product is CASSFFTDTEAFF.

This rearrangement joins TRBV6-6 to TRBJ2-3; D is undetermined. Trimming took off 8 bases at V and 2 bases at J, with 11 bases between the two ends. Germline V gene lookup returns CDR1 MNHNY and CDR2 SVGAGI (reference sequence). The CDR3 loop spans 13 amino acids. This CDR3 reads CASLGGDTDTQYF. The CDR3 bases are TGTGCCAGCCTCGGCGGAGACACAGATACGCAGTATTTT.

Comment on this clone: In the same sample, other DNA sequences code for this CDR3. The chain joins TRBV5-1 to TRBJ2-3; 12 bases align to TRBD2. Trimming took 6 bases from V and 5 from J; bases not matched to a gene: 7. CDR1 is SGHRS, CDR2 YFSETQ, per germline. The CDR3 extends over 15 amino acids. In DNA, the CDR3 is TGCGCCAGCATTCGGACTAGCGGGACGGAAGATACGCAGTATTTT. Translation gives CASIRTSGTEDTQYF.

The chain uses TRBV5-4 and TRBJ2-7, with 7 nucleotides matching TRBD2. This CDR3 comprises 17 residues. The germline V gene encodes CDR1 SGHNT and CDR2 YYREEE (reference sequence). V dropped 2 bases and J dropped 2; count of bases not matched to a gene: 13. CDR3 sequence reads: CASSLRVAGQKTYEQYF. Here the CDR3 DNA reads TGTGCCAGCAGCTTACGAGTAGCGGGCCAAAAGACCTACGAGCAGTACTTC.